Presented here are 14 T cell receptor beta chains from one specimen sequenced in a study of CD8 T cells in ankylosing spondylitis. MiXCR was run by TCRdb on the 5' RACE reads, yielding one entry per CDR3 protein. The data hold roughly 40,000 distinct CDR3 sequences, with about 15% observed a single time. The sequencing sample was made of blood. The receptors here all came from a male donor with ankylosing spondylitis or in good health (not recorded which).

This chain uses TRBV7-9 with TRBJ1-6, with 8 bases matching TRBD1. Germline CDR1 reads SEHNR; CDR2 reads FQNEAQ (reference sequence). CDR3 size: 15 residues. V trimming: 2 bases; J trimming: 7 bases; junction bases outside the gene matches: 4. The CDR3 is CASSLWDRRNSPLHF. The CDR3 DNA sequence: TGTGCCAGCAGCTTATGGGACAGGCGGAATTCACCCCTCCACTTT.

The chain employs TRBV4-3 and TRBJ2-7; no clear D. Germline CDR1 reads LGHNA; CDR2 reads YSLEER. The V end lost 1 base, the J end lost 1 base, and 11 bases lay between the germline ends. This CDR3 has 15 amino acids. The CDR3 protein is CASSQADGYSYEQYF. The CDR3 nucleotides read TGCGCCAGCAGCCAAGCCGACGGGTATTCCTACGAGCAGTACTTC.

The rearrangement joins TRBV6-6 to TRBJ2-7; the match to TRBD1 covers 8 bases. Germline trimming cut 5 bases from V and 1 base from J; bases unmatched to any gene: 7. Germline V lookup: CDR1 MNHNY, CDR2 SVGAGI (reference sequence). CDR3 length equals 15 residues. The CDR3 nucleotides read TGTGCCAGCAGTCATGGACAGGGCGGATCCTACGAGCAGTACGTC. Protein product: CASSHGQGGSYEQYV.

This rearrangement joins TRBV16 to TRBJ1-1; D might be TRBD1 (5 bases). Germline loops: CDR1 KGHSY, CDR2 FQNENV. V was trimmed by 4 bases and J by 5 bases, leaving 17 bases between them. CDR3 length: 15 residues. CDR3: CASSPWGGKGTEAFF. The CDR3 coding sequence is TGTGCCAGCAGCCCCTGGGGAGGGAAGGGGACTGAAGCTTTCTTT.

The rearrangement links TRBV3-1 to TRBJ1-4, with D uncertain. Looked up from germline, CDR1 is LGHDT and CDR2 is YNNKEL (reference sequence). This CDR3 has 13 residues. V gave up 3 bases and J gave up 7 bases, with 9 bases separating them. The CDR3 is CASSHGPVEKLFF. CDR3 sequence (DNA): TGTGCCAGCAGCCACGGACCCGTTGAAAAACTGTTTTTT.

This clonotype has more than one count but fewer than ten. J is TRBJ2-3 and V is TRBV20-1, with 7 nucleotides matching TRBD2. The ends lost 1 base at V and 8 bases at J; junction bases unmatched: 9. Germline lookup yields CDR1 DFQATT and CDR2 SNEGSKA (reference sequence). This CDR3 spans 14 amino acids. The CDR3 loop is CSARVSGMIPTQYF. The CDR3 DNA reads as TGCAGTGCTAGAGTAAGCGGGATGATCCCTACGCAGTATTTT.

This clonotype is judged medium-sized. CDR3: CSGQQGGGGYTF. The DNA of the CDR3 is TGCAGTGGGCAACAGGGAGGGGGTGGCTACACCTTC. V gene TRBV20-1 combines with J gene TRBJ1-2; tentative D call: TRBD1 (6 bases). The length of the CDR3 is 12 residues. V was pared by 7 bases and J by 7 bases, with 16 bases between. The germline CDR1 and CDR2 sequences are DFQATT and SNEGSKA (reference sequence).

The CDR3 spells CASSPWQGGGELFF. CDR3 nucleotide sequence: TGTGCCAGCAGCCCGTGGCAGGGCGGCGGGGAGCTGTTTTTT. The chain carries TRBV3-1 and TRBJ2-2, with D possibly TRBD1 on 5 matching bases. From germline, CDR1 is LGHDT and CDR2 YNNKEL (reference sequence). There are 14 residues in the CDR3. V lost 4 bases, J lost 7 bases, and 13 bases lay in between.

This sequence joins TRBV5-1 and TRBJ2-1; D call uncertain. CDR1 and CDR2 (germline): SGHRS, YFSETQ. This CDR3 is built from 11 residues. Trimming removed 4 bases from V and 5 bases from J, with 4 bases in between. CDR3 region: CASSKNNEQFF. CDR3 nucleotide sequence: TGCGCCAGCAGCAAAAACAATGAGCAGTTCTTC.

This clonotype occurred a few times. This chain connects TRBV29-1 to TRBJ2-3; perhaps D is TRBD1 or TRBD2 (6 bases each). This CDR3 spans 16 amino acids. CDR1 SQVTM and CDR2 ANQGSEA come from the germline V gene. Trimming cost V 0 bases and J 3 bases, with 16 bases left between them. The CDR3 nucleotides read TGCAGCGTTGAAGATTTGGGGGGCCCGGGGACAGATACGCAGTATTTT. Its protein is CSVEDLGGPGTDTQYF.

In DNA form, the CDR3 reads TGTGCCAGCAACTCACAGGGGAACACCGGGGAGCTGTTTTTT. As protein: CASNSQGNTGELFF. The V and J genes are TRBV6-2 or TRBV6-3 and TRBJ2-2; perhaps TRBD1 as D (6 bases). Germline values: CDR1 MNHEY, CDR2 SVGEGT. The CDR3 length is 14 residues. The ends were cut back, 7 bases at V and 1 base at J, with 10 bases in the middle.

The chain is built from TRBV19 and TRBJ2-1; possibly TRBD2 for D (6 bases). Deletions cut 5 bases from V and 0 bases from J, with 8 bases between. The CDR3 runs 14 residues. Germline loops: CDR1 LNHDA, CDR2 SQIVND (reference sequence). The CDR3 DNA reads TGTGCCAGTAGTCTCGGGAGCTCCTACAATGAGCAGTTCTTC. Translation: CASSLGSSYNEQFF.

This chain's CDR3 is CASSSRLADTGELFF. DNA for the CDR3: TGTGCCAGCAGCTCCCGACTAGCGGATACCGGGGAGCTGTTTTTT. The chain uses TRBV11-2 and TRBJ2-2; TRBD2 matches 9 bases. Germline loops: CDR1 SGHAT, CDR2 FQNNGV. The CDR3 covers 15 residues. Unmatched junction bases numbered 5, after V lost 4 bases and J lost 5 bases.

Here the CDR3 reads CSAREGGVYNEQFF. For the CDR3, the DNA is TGCAGTGCTAGAGAAGGCGGGGTATACAATGAGCAGTTCTTC. The V gene is TRBV20-1, the J gene TRBJ2-1, with D perhaps matching TRBD2 (6 bases). CDR1 DFQATT and CDR2 SNEGSKA come from the germline V gene (reference sequence). The CDR3 has 14 amino acids. Trimming cost V 0 bases and J 4 bases, with 10 bases left between them.